A selection of T cell receptor beta chains follows, all from one sample in a study of early T cells in non-severe SARS-CoV-2 infection. TCRdb processed the 5' RACE reads anew with MiXCR; each CDR3 protein has one entry. The sample lists tens of thousands of distinct CDR3 sequences, approximately 12% occurring once. The sequencing input was whole blood. The receptors shown here come from an adult who was a healthcare worker with PCR-confirmed SARS-CoV-2 infection or an uninfected control (not recorded which). Each CDR3 is given with its conserved first and last residue. A D gene is named only where the DNA matches it firmly. Only some rows state a clone size, as once, few, many or a class for expanded clones.

d_call	clone_size	v_call	j_call	cdr3_aa	cdr3_nt
.	few	TRBV30	TRBJ1-1	CAWSSLTGTEAFF	TGTGCCTGGAGTTCATTGACCGGCACTGAAGCTTTCTTT
TRBD1	many	TRBV4-1	TRBJ2-3	CASSTLRTGRRSDTQYF	TGCGCCAGCAGCACGCTTAGGACAGGGAGGCGATCAGATACGCAGTATTTT
.	few	TRBV5-1	TRBJ2-7	CASSLGGSRTYEQYF	TGCGCCAGCAGCTTGGGGGGCAGCAGGACCTACGAGCAGTACTTC
TRBD2	.	TRBV29-1	TRBJ2-3	CSVREGDTQYF	TGCAGCGTGCGGGAGGGAGATACGCAGTATTTT
.	many	TRBV29-1	TRBJ2-5	CSVSGKETQYF	TGCAGCGTTTCGGGGAAAGAGACCCAGTACTTC
.	many	TRBV6-2/TRBV6-3	TRBJ2-2	CASSYTYTGELFF	TGTGCCAGCAGTTACACTTACACCGGGGAGCTGTTTTTT
.	few	TRBV9	TRBJ1-1	CASSVGPNTEAFF	TGTGCCAGCAGCGTAGGGCCGAACACTGAAGCTTTCTTT
.	many	TRBV7-2	TRBJ1-2	CASSYSRAGYGYTF	TGTGCCAGCAGCTACTCGAGGGCAGGCTATGGCTACACCTTC
.	many	TRBV3-1	TRBJ1-1	CASSLGPEAFF	TGTGCCAGCAGCTTGGGGCCTGAAGCTTTCTTT
.	many	TRBV7-9	TRBJ2-3	CASRSTDTQYF	TGTGCCAGCCGAAGCACAGATACGCAGTATTTT
.	many	TRBV25-1	TRBJ1-2	CASSDSNYGYTF	TGTGCCAGCAGTGACTCAAACTATGGCTACACCTTC
.	.	TRBV15	TRBJ2-4	CATTTGEANIQYF	TGTGCCACCACCACTGGGGAGGCAAACATTCAGTACTTC
.	few	TRBV28	TRBJ2-4	CASSLWVLKGTAKNIQYF	TGTGCCAGCAGTTTATGGGTGCTTAAAGGGACAGCCAAAAACATTCAGTACTTC
.	few	TRBV12-3/TRBV12-4	TRBJ1-1	CASKPSGLNTEAFF	TGTGCCAGCAAACCCTCCGGCTTGAACACTGAAGCTTTCTTT
TRBD2	many	TRBV29-1	TRBJ2-1	CSVPSGRGIYNEQFF	TGCAGCGTTCCTAGCGGGAGAGGGATCTACAATGAGCAGTTCTTC
TRBD1	.	TRBV6-5	TRBJ1-3	CASSWFSGGPGNTIYF	TGTGCCAGCAGTTGGTTCTCAGGGGGGCCTGGAAACACCATATATTTT
.	few	TRBV20-1	TRBJ1-2	CRVSLDQRNYGYTF	TGCAGGGTATCCCTAGACCAAAGAAACTATGGCTACACCTTC
.	many	TRBV7-9	TRBJ1-2	CASSLMENYGYTF	TGTGCCAGCAGCTTAATGGAAAACTATGGCTACACCTTC
TRBD2	few	TRBV20-1	TRBJ2-3	CSASNGGRAGEAQYF	TGCAGTGCTAGTAACGGGGGGCGAGCGGGAGAGGCGCAGTATTTT
.	many	TRBV20-1	TRBJ1-4	CSAWKDEKLFF	TGCAGTGCTTGGAAAGATGAAAAACTGTTTTTT
.	few	TRBV7-2	TRBJ1-2	CASSRGRRLNYGYTF	TGTGCCAGCAGCCGTGGCCGGCGACTGAACTATGGCTACACCTTC
TRBD1	few	TRBV29-1	TRBJ1-1	CSVEGTGTEAFF	TGCAGCGTTGAAGGGACAGGGACTGAAGCTTTCTTT
.	.	TRBV6-2/TRBV6-3	TRBJ1-2	CASSSSTVYGYTF	TGTGCCAGCAGTTCCTCGACAGTCTATGGCTACACCTTC
.	.	TRBV6-2/TRBV6-3	TRBJ2-6	CASSRDGTGANVPTF	TGTGCCAGCAGCCGGGACGGGACCGGGGCCAACGTCCCGACTTTC
.	few	TRBV19	TRBJ2-7	CASSVGTHTYEQYF	TGTGCCAGTAGTGTTGGGACTCATACCTACGAGCAGTACTTC
.	many	TRBV6-5	TRBJ1-1	CASSYDRGLTEAFF	TGTGCCAGCAGTTACGACCGGGGGCTCACTGAAGCTTTCTTT
.	many	TRBV7-9	TRBJ2-2	CASSLAGTGELFF	TGTGCCAGCAGCTTAGCGGGAACCGGGGAGCTGTTTTTT
.	many	TRBV4-1	TRBJ1-4	CASSSEGTAGISGKLFF	TGCGCCAGCAGCTCCGAAGGGACGGCGGGGATTTCGGGAAAACTGTTTTTT
.	.	TRBV6-6	TRBJ2-2	CASSPRTIAYTGELFF	TGTGCCAGCAGTCCCCGAACAATAGCTTACACCGGGGAGCTGTTTTTT
.	many	TRBV18	TRBJ1-4	CASSPQGGDEKLFF	TGTGCCAGCTCACCACAGGGGGGAGACGAAAAACTGTTTTTT
.	.	TRBV20-1	TRBJ2-3	CSAPQSGADTQYF	TGCAGTGCTCCCCAAAGCGGAGCGGATACGCAGTATTTT
TRBD1	many	TRBV11-2	TRBJ2-5	CASTRDREQETQYF	TGTGCCAGCACCAGGGACAGGGAACAAGAGACCCAGTACTTC
.	many	TRBV7-2	TRBJ1-2	CASSPQGQSLGYTF	TGTGCCAGCAGCCCCCAGGGGCAATCACTGGGCTACACCTTC
.	many	TRBV2	TRBJ2-1	CASSDVETYNEQFF	TGTGCCAGCAGTGATGTGGAAACCTACAATGAGCAGTTCTTC
TRBD1	many	TRBV29-1	TRBJ1-4	CSVEEGTGGEKLFF	TGCAGCGTTGAAGAGGGGACAGGGGGTGAAAAACTGTTTTTT
.	many	TRBV10-3	TRBJ1-1	CAKRTDMNTEAFF	TGTGCCAAAAGGACAGACATGAACACTGAAGCTTTCTTT
.	.	TRBV27	TRBJ2-7	CASSLIGSYEQYF	TGTGCCAGCAGTTTAATAGGTAGCTACGAGCAGTACTTC
.	many	TRBV30	TRBJ1-2	CAWSKVQNGYTF	TGTGCCTGGAGCAAAGTTCAGAATGGCTACACCTTC
.	many	TRBV18	TRBJ2-5	CASSPGRRETQYF	TGTGCCAGCTCACCAGGGAGAAGGGAGACCCAGTACTTC
.	many	TRBV7-2	TRBJ1-1	CASSLVLGSAEAFF	TGTGCCAGCAGCTTAGTGTTAGGTTCCGCTGAAGCTTTCTTT
.	few	TRBV19	TRBJ1-5	CASSRDPNQPQHF	TGTGCCAGTTCCCGGGACCCCAATCAGCCCCAGCATTTT
.	many	TRBV7-9	TRBJ2-7	CASSSGLSGYEQYF	TGTGCCAGCAGCTCAGGGCTTAGTGGGTACGAGCAGTACTTC
.	many	TRBV7-8	TRBJ2-1	CASSLAPGNEQFF	TGTGCCAGCAGCTTAGCGCCTGGAAATGAGCAGTTCTTC
TRBD2	.	TRBV7-8	TRBJ2-1	CASSRGLAGGNSYNEQFF	TGTGCCAGCAGCAGAGGACTAGCGGGGGGCAACTCCTACAATGAGCAGTTCTTC
.	.	TRBV24-1	TRBJ2-5	CATSSVRRQETQYF	TGTGCCACCAGTTCGGTCCGCCGACAAGAGACCCAGTACTTC
.	.	TRBV29-1	TRBJ2-1	CSVERDRDNEQFF	TGCAGCGTTGAAAGAGATCGGGACAATGAGCAGTTCTTC